These 13 T cell receptor beta chains were sequenced from one sample in a study of blood T cell repertoires in COVID-19. Generated by immunoSEQ multiplex PCR, the TCRdb table keeps only in-frame clones and is missing some. The table has about 100,000 clones, 85% seen once. Sequencing input: peripheral blood. The receptors shown here come from a man aged 45 to 65 with active or convalescent COVID-19.

This clone was detected only once. The gene calls are TRBV19 and TRBJ2-6; possibly TRBD2 for D (6 bases). The CDR3 is 18 amino acids. The germline V and J ends were trimmed by 1 base and 1 base, with 14 bases remaining between them. Germline CDR1 LNHDA, CDR2 SQIVND (reference sequence). This CDR3 is CASSIGDWVSSGANVLTF. Here the CDR3 DNA reads TGTGCCAGTAGTATAGGGGACTGGGTATCGTCTGGGGCCAACGTCCTGACTTTC. The variable domain in full, with the rest retrieved from reference TRBV19 and TRBJ2-6, is DGGITQSPKYLFRKEGQNVTLSCEQNLNHDAMYWYRQDPGQGLRLIYYSQIVNDFQKGDIAEGYSVSREKKESFPLTVTSAQKNPTAFYLCASSIGDWVSSGANVLTFGAGSRLTVL.

The CDR3 DNA reads TGTGCTACCCGAAAAACGGGATCGTACAATGAGCAGTTCTTC. Translated, it gives CATRKTGSYNEQFF. This chain connects TRBV12-5 to TRBJ2-1, with D perhaps TRBD2 (5 bases). Deletions cut 10 bases from V and 4 bases from J, with 17 bases between. The CDR3 consists of 14 residues. CDR1 and CDR2 (germline): LGHNT, FRNRAP.

This rearrangement joins TRBV20-1 to TRBJ2-1; perhaps TRBD2 as D (6 bases). CDR3 size: 12 residues. Trimming cost V 3 bases and J 8 bases, with 11 bases left between them. Germline V gene lookup returns CDR1 DFQATT and CDR2 SNEGSKA (reference sequence). CDR3 nucleotide sequence: TGCAGTGCTAGTCCTAGCGTGGATGAGCAGTTCTTC. The encoded protein is CSASPSVDEQFF.

The chain recombines TRBV11-3 with TRBJ1-4, with D unresolved. The germline V and J ends were trimmed by 2 bases and 7 bases, with 5 bases remaining between them. The germline V gene encodes CDR1 SGHNT and CDR2 YENEEA. The CDR3 consists of 12 residues. The CDR3 sequence is CASSLNSEKLFF. In DNA, the CDR3 is TGTGCCAGCAGCTTAAATAGTGAAAAACTGTTTTTT.

This chain joins TRBV7-9 and TRBJ1-2; 7 bases are a match to TRBD1. The CDR3 is made up of 13 amino acids. V trimming: 4 bases; J trimming: 4 bases; junction bases outside the gene matches: 3. Germline V lookup: CDR1 SEHNR, CDR2 FQNEAQ (reference sequence). The CDR3 bases are TGTGCCAGCAGCTCGACAGGGATCTATGGCTACACCTTC. It yields the protein CASSSTGIYGYTF.

This chain links TRBV25-1 with TRBJ1-2; 8 bases match TRBD1. The V segment lost 6 bases and the J segment 0 bases; nucleotides outside the gene matches: 3. CDR1 and CDR2 (germline): MGHDK, SYGVNS. This CDR3 region has 14 residues. CDR3 region: CASRMTGANYGYTF. The CDR3 DNA sequence: TGTGCCAGCAGGATGACAGGGGCTAACTATGGCTACACCTTC.

V and J are TRBV11-3 and TRBJ2-3; no clear D gene. Trimming left V 3 bases short and J 1 base short, with 8 bases between. Per germline, CDR1 SGHNT and CDR2 YENEEA. The CDR3 spans 14 residues. The chain's CDR3 is CASSFDEGTDTQYF. The CDR3 DNA sequence: TGTGCCAGCAGCTTTGACGAGGGCACAGATACGCAGTATTTT. Drawing the rest from reference TRBV11-3 and TRBJ2-3, the complete variable domain is EAGVVQSPRYKIIEKKQPVAFWCNPISGHNTLYWYLQNLGQGPELLIRYENEEAVDDSQLPKDRFSAERLKGVDSTLKIQPAELGDSAVYLCASSFDEGTDTQYFGPGTRLTVL.

The rearrangement joins TRBV12-5 to TRBJ1-2; 8 bases are a match to TRBD1. Germline V lookup: CDR1 LGHNT, CDR2 FRNRAP. The CDR3 is 13 amino acids. After removal of 5 bases from V and 8 bases from J, the junction contained 7 bases not matched to a gene. The chain's CDR3 is CASGPGQGYGYTF. The CDR3 DNA reads as TGTGCTAGTGGTCCCGGACAGGGTTACGGCTACACCTTC. The full variable domain, with the rest looked up from reference TRBV12-5 and TRBJ1-2, is DARVTQTPRHKVTEMGQEVTMRCQPILGHNTVFWYRQTMMQGLELLAYFRNRAPLDDSGMPKDRFSAEMPDATLATLKIQPSEPRDSAVYFCASGPGQGYGYTFGSGTRLTVV.

The CDR3 DNA reads as TGTGCCAGCAGTTACTCTGGGGGACAGGGTCACGGCTACACCTTC. This codes for CASSYSGGQGHGYTF. The chain links TRBV6-5 to TRBJ1-2; 9 nucleotides align to TRBD1. Germline CDR1 is MNHEY and CDR2 is SVGAGI. The J segment lost 8 bases and the V segment lost 0 bases, leaving 7 bases of the junction unmatched. The CDR3 length is 15 residues.

The chain employs TRBV25-1 and TRBJ1-1; TRBD1 is a possible D gene (5 bases). From germline, CDR1 is MGHDK and CDR2 SYGVNS. CDR3 length equals 13 residues. V was pared by 6 bases and J by 1 base, with 9 bases between. DNA for the CDR3: TGTGCCAGCAGGGAGCAGGGGAACACTGAAGCTTTCTTT. It specifies CASREQGNTEAFF. The full variable domain, completed using reference TRBV25-1 and TRBJ1-1, is EADIYQTPRYLVIGTGKKITLECSQTMGHDKMYWYQQDPGMELHLIHYSYGVNSTEKGDLSSESTVSRIRTEHFPLTLESARPSHTSQYLCASREQGNTEAFFGQGTRLTVV.

V gene TRBV11-2 combines with J gene TRBJ1-2, with D tentatively TRBD1 (5 bases). This CDR3 comprises 13 residues. Trimming pared 5 bases from V and 4 bases from J, leaving 11 bases between. CDR1 and CDR2 from the germline V gene are SGHAT and FQNNGV. The CDR3 nucleotides read TGTGCCAGCAGCGCGGGGACGGTCTATGGCTACACCTTC. Protein sequence: CASSAGTVYGYTF.

The chain is built from TRBV3-1 (or the pseudogene TRBV3-2) and TRBJ2-2, with 11 nucleotides matching TRBD2. The CDR3 contains 19 residues. CDR1 and CDR2 (germline): LGHDT, YNNKEL (reference sequence). J gave up 0 bases and V 2 bases, and 8 bases lay outside the gene matches. This CDR3 reads CASSQPGTSGPSNTGELFF. CDR3 nucleotides: TGTGCCAGCAGCCAACCCGGGACTAGCGGTCCTTCGAACACCGGGGAGCTGTTTTTT.

The chain is built from TRBV6-6 and TRBJ2-7, with unresolved D. The germline V and J ends were trimmed by 5 bases and 5 bases, with 13 bases remaining between them. Germline V gene data show CDR1 as MNHNY and CDR2 as SVGAGI (reference sequence). CDR3 size: 13 residues. CDR3 sequence reads: CASSPSLGDEQYF. CDR3 sequence (DNA): TGTGCCAGCAGTCCGTCCTTAGGAGACGAGCAGTACTTC.